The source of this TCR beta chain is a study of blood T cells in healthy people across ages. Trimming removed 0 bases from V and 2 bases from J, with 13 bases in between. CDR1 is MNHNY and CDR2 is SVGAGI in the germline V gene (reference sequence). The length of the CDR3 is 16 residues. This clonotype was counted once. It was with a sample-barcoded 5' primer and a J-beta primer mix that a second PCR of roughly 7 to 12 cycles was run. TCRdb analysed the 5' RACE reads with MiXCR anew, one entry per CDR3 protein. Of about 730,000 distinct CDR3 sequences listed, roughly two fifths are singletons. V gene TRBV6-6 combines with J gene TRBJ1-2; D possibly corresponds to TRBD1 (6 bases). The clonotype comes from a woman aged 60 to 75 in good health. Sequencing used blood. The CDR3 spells CASSYSLGGRNYGYTF. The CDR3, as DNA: TGTGCCAGCAGTTACTCCCTGGGGGGGCGGAACTATGGCTACACCTTC.